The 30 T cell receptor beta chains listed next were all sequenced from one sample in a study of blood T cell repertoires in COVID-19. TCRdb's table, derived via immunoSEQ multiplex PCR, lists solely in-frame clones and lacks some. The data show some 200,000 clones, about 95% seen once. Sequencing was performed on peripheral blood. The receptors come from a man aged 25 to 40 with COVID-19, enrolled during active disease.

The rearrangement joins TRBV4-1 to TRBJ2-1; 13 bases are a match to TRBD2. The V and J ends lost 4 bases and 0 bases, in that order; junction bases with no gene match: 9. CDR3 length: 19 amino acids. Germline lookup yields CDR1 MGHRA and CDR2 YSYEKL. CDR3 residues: CASSPGLAGDLSSYNEQFF. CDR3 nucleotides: TGCGCCAGCAGCCCAGGACTAGCGGGGGATCTTAGCTCCTACAATGAGCAGTTCTTC.

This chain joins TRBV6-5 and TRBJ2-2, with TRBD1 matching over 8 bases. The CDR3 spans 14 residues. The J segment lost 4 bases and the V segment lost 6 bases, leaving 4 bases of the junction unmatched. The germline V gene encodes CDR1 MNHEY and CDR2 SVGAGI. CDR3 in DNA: TGTGCCAGCAGGTGGACAGGGACCACCGGGGAGCTGTTTTTT. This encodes CASRWTGTTGELFF.

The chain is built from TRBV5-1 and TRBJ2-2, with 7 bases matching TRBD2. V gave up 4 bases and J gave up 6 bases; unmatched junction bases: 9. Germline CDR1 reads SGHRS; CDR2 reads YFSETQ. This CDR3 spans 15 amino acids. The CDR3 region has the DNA TGCGCCAGCAGCCCACCGGGGAGGGGATCCGGGGAGCTGTTTTTT. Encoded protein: CASSPPGRGSGELFF.

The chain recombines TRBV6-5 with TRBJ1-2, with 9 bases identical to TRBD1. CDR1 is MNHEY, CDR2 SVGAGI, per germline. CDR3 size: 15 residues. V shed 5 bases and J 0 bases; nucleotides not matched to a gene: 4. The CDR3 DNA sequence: TGTGCCAGCAGTAACCGACAGGGGGCTAACTATGGCTACACCTTC. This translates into CASSNRQGANYGYTF.

The CDR3 DNA reads as TGTGCCAGCAGCTTAAGGGGGAGGGACGGTTTCTACGAGCAGTACTTC. This gives the protein CASSLRGRDGFYEQYF. The chain links TRBV11-2 to TRBJ2-7; tentatively, D is TRBD2 (7 bases). This CDR3 spans 16 amino acids. The V end was cut by 2 bases, the J end by 3 bases, with 17 bases between. Germline V gene lookup returns CDR1 SGHAT and CDR2 FQNNGV.

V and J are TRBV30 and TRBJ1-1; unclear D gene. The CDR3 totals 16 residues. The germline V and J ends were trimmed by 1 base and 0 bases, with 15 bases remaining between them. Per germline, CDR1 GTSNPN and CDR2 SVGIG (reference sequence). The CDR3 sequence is CAWSGGWGDMNTEAFF. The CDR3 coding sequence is TGTGCCTGGAGTGGTGGTTGGGGAGATATGAACACTGAAGCTTTCTTT.

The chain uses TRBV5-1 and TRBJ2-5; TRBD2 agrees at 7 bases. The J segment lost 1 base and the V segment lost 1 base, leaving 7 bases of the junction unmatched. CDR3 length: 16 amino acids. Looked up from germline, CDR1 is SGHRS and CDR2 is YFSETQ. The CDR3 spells CASSLRGTTPQETQYF. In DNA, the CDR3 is TGCGCCAGCAGCTTGAGAGGGACTACCCCCCAAGAGACCCAGTACTTC.

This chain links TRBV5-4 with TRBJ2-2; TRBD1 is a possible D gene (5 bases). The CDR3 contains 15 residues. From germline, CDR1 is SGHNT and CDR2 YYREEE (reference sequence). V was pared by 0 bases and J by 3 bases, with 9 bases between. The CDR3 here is CASSLDQGYTGELFF. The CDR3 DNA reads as TGTGCCAGCAGCTTGGACCAGGGATACACCGGGGAGCTGTTTTTT.

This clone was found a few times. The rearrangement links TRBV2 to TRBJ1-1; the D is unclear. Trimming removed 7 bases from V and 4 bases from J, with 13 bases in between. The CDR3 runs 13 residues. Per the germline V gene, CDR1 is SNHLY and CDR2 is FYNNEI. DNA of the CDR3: TGTGCCAGCACCGGGGTAGGAAGCACTGAAGCTTTCTTT. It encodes CASTGVGSTEAFF.

The CDR3 region has the DNA TGTGCCAGCAGTAATACGAATACCAGGGGCACTGAAGCTTTCTTT. Translating it yields CASSNTNTRGTEAFF. V and J are TRBV6-6 and TRBJ1-1; a possible D gene is TRBD1 (6 bases). The length of the CDR3 is 15 residues. Germline lookup yields CDR1 MNHNY and CDR2 SVGAGI (reference sequence). V was shortened by 5 bases and J by 4 bases, with 17 bases between the two germline ends.

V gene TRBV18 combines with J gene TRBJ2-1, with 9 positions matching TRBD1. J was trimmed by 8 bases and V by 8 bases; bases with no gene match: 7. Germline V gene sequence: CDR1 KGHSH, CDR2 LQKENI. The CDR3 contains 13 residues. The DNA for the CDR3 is TGTGCCAGCCTCCGGGACAGGGTCGATGAGCAGTTCTTC. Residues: CASLRDRVDEQFF.

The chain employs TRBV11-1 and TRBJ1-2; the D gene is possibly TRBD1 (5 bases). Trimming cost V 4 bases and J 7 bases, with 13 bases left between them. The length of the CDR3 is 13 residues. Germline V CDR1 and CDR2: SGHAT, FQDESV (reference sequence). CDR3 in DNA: TGTGCCAGCAGCTCCGGACAATTAGGTGGCTACACCTTC. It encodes CASSSGQLGGYTF.

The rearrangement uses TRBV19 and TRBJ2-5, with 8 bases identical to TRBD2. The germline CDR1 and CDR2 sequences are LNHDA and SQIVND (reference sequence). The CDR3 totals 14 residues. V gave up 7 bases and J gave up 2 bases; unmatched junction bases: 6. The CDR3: CASTRGGNQETQYF. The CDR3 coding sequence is TGTGCCAGTACTCGGGGGGGCAATCAAGAGACCCAGTACTTC.

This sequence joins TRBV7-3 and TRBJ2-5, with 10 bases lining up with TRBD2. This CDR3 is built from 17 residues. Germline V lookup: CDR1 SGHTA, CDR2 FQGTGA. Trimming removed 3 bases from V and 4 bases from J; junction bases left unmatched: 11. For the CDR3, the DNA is TGTGCCAGCAGCTTGGGCCTAGCGGGGGAGCTAGGAGAGACCCAGTACTTC. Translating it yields CASSLGLAGELGETQYF.

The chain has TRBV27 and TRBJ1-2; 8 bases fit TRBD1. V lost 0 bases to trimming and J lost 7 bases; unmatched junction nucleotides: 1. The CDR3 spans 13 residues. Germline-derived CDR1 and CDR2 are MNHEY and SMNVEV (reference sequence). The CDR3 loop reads CASSLSDRAGYTF. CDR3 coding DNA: TGTGCCAGCAGTTTATCGGACAGGGCTGGCTACACCTTC.

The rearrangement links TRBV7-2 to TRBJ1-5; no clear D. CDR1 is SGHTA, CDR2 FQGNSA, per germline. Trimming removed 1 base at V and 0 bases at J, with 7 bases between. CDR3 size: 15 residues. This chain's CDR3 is CASSLVAVSNQPQHF. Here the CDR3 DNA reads TGTGCCAGCAGCTTAGTGGCAGTTAGCAATCAGCCCCAGCATTTT.

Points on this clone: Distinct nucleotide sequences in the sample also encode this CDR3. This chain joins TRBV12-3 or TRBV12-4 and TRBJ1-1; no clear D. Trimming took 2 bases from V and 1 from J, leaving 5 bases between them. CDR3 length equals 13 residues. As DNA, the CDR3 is TGTGCCAGCAGTTTAAAGCAGAACACTGAAGCTTTCTTT. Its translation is CASSLKQNTEAFF.

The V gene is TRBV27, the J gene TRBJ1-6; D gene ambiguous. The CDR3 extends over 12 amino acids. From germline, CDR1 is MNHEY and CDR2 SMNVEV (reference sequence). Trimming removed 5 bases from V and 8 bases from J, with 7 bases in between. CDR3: CASSPLDSPLHF. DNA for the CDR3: TGTGCCAGCAGTCCCTTAGATTCACCCCTCCACTTT.

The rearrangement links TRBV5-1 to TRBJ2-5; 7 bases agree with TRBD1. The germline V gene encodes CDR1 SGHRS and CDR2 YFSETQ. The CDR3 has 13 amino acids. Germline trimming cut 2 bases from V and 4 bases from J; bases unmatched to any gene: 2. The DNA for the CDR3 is TGCGCCAGCAGCTTCGCAGGGGGAGAGACCCAGTACTTC. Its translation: CASSFAGGETQYF. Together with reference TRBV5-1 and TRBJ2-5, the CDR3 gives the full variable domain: KAGVTQTPRYLIKTRGQQVTLSCSPISGHRSVSWYQQTPGQGLQFLFEYFSETQRNKGNFPGRFSGRQFSNSRSEMNVSTLELGDSALYLCASSFAGGETQYFGPGTRLLVL.

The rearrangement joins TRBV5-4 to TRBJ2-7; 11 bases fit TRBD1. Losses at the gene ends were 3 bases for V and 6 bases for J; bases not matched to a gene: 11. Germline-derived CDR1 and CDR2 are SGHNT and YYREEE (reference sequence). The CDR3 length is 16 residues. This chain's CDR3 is CASSSDRGLSGIEQYF. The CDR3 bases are TGTGCCAGCAGCTCGGACAGGGGGCTCTCGGGGATCGAGCAGTACTTC.

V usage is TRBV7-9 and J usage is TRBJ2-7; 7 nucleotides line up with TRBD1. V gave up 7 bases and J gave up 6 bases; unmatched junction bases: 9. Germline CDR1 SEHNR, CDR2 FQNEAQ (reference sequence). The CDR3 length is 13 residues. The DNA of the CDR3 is TGTGCCAGCACCCCGACAGGGTTCGGCGAGCAGTACTTC. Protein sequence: CASTPTGFGEQYF.

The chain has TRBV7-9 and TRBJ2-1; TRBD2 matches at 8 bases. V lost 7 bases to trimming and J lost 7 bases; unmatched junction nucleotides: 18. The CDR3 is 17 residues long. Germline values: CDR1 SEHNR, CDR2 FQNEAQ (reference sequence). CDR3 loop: CASTTVEGLAGLNEQFF. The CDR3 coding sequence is TGTGCCAGCACTACGGTAGAGGGGCTAGCGGGTCTGAATGAGCAGTTCTTC.

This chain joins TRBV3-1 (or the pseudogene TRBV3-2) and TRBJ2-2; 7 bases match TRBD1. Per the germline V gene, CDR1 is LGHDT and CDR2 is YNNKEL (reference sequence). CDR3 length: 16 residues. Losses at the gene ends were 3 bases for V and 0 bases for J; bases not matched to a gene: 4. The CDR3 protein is CASSHETGSNTGELFF. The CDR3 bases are TGTGCCAGCAGCCATGAGACAGGGTCGAACACCGGGGAGCTGTTTTTT.

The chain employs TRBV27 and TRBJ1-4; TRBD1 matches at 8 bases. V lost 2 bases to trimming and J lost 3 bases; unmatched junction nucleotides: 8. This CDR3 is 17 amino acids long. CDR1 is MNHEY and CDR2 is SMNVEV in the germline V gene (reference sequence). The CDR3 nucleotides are TGTGCCAGCAGTTTAACGAGCAGGGGGCAGTCTAATGAAAAACTGTTTTTT. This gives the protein CASSLTSRGQSNEKLFF.

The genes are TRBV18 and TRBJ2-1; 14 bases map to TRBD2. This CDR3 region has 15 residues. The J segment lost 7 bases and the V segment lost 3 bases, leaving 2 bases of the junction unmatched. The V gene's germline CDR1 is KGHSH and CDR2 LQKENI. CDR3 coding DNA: TGTGCCAGCTCACCGAGGACTAGCGGGGGGAATGAGCAGTTCTTC. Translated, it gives CASSPRTSGGNEQFF.

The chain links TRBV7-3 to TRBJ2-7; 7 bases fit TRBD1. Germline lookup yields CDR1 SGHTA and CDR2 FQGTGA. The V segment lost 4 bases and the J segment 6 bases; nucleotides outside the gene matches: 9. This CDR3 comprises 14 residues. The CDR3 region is CASSSLDRASEQYF. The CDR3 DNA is TGTGCCAGCAGCTCTCTCGACAGGGCCTCCGAGCAGTACTTC.

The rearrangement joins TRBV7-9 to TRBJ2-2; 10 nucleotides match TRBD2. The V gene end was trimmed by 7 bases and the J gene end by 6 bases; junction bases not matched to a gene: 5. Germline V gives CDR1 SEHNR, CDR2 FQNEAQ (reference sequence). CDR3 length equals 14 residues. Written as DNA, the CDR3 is TGTGCCAGCAACAGCGGGGGGGTCGCCGGGGAGCTGTTTTTT. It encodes CASNSGGVAGELFF. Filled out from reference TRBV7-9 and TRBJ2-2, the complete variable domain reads DTGVSQNPRHKITKRGQNVTFRCDPISEHNRLYWYRQTLGQGPEFLTYFQNEAQLEKSRLLSDRFSAERPKGSFSTLEIQRTEQGDSAMYLCASNSGGVAGELFFGEGSRLTVL.

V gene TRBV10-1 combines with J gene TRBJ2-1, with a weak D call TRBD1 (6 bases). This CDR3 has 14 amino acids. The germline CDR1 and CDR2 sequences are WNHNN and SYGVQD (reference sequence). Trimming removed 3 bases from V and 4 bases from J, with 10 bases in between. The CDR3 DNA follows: TGCGCCAGCAGTGAACGACAGGAATACAATGAGCAGTTCTTC. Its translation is CASSERQEYNEQFF.

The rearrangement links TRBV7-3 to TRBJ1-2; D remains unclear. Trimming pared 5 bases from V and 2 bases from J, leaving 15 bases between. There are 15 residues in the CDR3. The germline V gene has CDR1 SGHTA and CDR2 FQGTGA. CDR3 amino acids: CASSPGSIGNYGYTF. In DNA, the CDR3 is TGTGCCAGCAGCCCAGGTTCCATAGGAAACTATGGCTACACCTTC.

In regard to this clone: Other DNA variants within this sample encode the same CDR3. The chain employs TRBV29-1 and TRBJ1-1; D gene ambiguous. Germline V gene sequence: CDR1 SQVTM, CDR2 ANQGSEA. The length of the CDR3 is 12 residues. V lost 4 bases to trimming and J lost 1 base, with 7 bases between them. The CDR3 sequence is CSVGRENTEAFF. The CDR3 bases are TGCAGCGTTGGAAGAGAGAACACTGAAGCTTTCTTT. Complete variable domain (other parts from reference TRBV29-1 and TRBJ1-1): SAVISQKPSRDICQRGTSLTIQCQVDSQVTMMFWYRQQPGQSLTLIATANQGSEATYESGFVIDKFPISRPNLTFSTLTVSNMSPEDSSIYLCSVGRENTEAFFGQGTRLTVV.